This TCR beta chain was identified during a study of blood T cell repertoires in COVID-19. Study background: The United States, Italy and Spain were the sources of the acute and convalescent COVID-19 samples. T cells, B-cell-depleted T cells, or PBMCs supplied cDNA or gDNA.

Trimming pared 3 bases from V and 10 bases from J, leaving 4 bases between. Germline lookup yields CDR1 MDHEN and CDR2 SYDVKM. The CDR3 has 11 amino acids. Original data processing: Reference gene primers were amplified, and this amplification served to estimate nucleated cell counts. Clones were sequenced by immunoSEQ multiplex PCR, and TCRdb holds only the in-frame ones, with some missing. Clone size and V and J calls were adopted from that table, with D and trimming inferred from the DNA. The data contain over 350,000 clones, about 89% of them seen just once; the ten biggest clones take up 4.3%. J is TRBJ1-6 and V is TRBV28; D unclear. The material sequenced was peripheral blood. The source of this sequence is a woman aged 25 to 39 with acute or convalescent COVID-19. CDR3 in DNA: TGTGCCAGCAGTTTGGGCTCACCCCTCCACTTT. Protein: CASSLGSPLHF.